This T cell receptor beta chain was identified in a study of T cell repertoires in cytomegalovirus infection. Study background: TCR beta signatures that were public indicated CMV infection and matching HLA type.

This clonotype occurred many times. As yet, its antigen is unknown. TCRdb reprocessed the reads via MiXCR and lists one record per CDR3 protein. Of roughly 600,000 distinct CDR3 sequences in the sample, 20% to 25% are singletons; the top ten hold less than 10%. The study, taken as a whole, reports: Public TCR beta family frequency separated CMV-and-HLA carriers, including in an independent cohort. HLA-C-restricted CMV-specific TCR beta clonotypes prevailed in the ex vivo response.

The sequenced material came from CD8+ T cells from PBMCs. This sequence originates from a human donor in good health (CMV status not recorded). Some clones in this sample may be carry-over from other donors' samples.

The DNA for the CDR3 is TGTGCCAGCAGCATACTAAAGGGTAAACCCTCTGGGGCCAACGTCCTGACTTTC. Amino acid sequence: CASSILKGKPSGANVLTF. The gene calls are TRBV7-2 and TRBJ2-6; D call uncertain. This CDR3 region has 18 residues. V shed 5 bases and J shed 0 bases, with 17 bases lying between them. Looked up from germline, CDR1 is SGHTA and CDR2 is FQGNSA. Full variable domain (missing parts from reference TRBV7-2 and TRBJ2-6): GAGVSQSPSNKVTEKGKDVELRCDPISGHTALYWYRQSLGQGLEFLIYFQGNSAPDKSGLPSDRFSAERTGGSVSTLTIQRTQQEDSAVYLCASSILKGKPSGANVLTFGAGSRLTVL.